These 26 T cell receptor beta chains share one sample of origin, sequenced in a study of blood T cell repertoires in COVID-19. Clones were sequenced by immunoSEQ multiplex PCR, and TCRdb holds only the in-frame ones, with some missing. The repertoire holds 350,000 to 450,000 clones, with around 83% as singletons. Source material: PBMCs or T cells enriched from blood (not recorded which). These receptors originate from a woman aged 50 to 60 who had recovered from COVID-19.

This clone was counted between two and nine times. The V call is TRBV5-1, the J call TRBJ2-1; D might be TRBD2 (6 bases). Germline V gene sequence: CDR1 SGHRS, CDR2 YFSETQ. V dropped 3 bases and J dropped 0 bases, with 10 bases sitting between them. The CDR3 sequence is 15 residues long. CDR3 protein: CASSYPSDSYNEQFF. The CDR3 DNA follows: TGCGCCAGCAGCTATCCTAGCGACTCCTACAATGAGCAGTTCTTC.

V usage is TRBV6-6 and J usage is TRBJ1-2, with 8 bases matching TRBD1. Losses at the gene ends were 5 bases for V and 8 bases for J; bases not matched to a gene: 10. Germline V gives CDR1 MNHNY, CDR2 SVGAGI (reference sequence). The CDR3 length is 14 residues. The CDR3 is CASSTDRGVFGYTF. The CDR3 DNA reads TGTGCCAGCAGTACCGACAGGGGAGTTTTCGGCTACACCTTC.

The chain combines TRBV5-5 with TRBJ1-1; D is unclear. The CDR3 has 14 residues. CDR1 is SGHKS and CDR2 is YYEKEE in the germline V gene (reference sequence). V was trimmed by 1 base and J by 0 bases, leaving 7 bases between them. The CDR3 sequence is CASSLIPMNTEAFF. In DNA, the CDR3 is TGTGCCAGCAGCTTGATCCCTATGAACACTGAAGCTTTCTTT.

This clone came up once. This rearrangement joins TRBV6-1 to TRBJ1-5; D ambiguous. The CDR3 loop spans 16 amino acids. V lost 6 bases, J lost 3 bases, and 18 bases lay in between. Germline CDR1 reads MNHNS; CDR2 reads SASEGT. The CDR3 reads CASREISRGFNQPQHF. The CDR3 coding sequence is TGTGCCAGCAGAGAAATATCCCGGGGTTTCAATCAGCCCCAGCATTTT.

The chain employs TRBV7-3 and TRBJ2-2; the match to TRBD1 covers 8 bases. The V and J ends lost 5 bases and 2 bases, in that order; junction bases with no gene match: 4. Germline CDR1 is SGHTA and CDR2 is FQGTGA. The length of the CDR3 is 15 residues. The CDR3 is CASSIGQGNTGELFF. CDR3 sequence (DNA): TGTGCCAGCAGCATAGGACAGGGAAACACCGGGGAGCTGTTTTTT.

The V and J genes are TRBV19 and TRBJ2-6; D may be TRBD2 (6 bases). V lost 4 bases to trimming and J lost 0 bases, with 7 bases between them. The CDR3 sequence is 15 residues long. Germline lookup yields CDR1 LNHDA and CDR2 SQIVND (reference sequence). Written as DNA, the CDR3 is TGTGCCAGTAGTAGGAGGGACTCTGGGGCCAACGTCCTGACTTTC. This sequence encodes CASSRRDSGANVLTF.

The chain uses TRBV11-2 and TRBJ1-3, with TRBD1 matching 8 bases. This CDR3 is built from 17 residues. Germline-derived CDR1 and CDR2 are SGHAT and FQNNGV. J was trimmed by 2 bases and V by 4 bases; bases with no gene match: 10. CDR3 coding DNA: TGTGCCAGCAGCTCCACGGGGGGCAGGGGGCCTGGAAACACCATATATTTT. Translation gives CASSSTGGRGPGNTIYF.

This clone has just a few counts. The chain has TRBV7-9 and TRBJ1-2; 7 bases agree with TRBD1. CDR1 and CDR2 (germline): SEHNR, FQNEAQ (reference sequence). The CDR3 covers 16 residues. With 2 bases clipped from V and 2 bases from J, the junction kept 8 bases outside the gene matches. CDR3 DNA sequence: TGTGCCAGCAGCTTATCCACAGGGGTTGGGAACTATGGCTACACCTTC. It specifies CASSLSTGVGNYGYTF.

This clone occurred a few times. The rearrangement uses TRBV28 and TRBJ1-2; D uncertain. Germline V gene sequence: CDR1 MDHEN, CDR2 SYDVKM. With 5 bases removed from V and 6 bases from J, the gap between germline ends came to 10 bases. CDR3 size: 12 residues. CDR3 sequence: CASSPAVNGYTF. The CDR3 nucleotides read TGTGCCAGCAGTCCCGCAGTAAATGGCTACACCTTC.

The chain uses TRBV28 and TRBJ1-3; TRBD1 matches at 8 bases. The germline gives CDR1 MDHEN, CDR2 SYDVKM. The CDR3 is made up of 14 amino acids. V shed 4 bases, J shed 4 bases, and the junction held 3 bases outside the gene matches. The DNA of the CDR3 is TGTGCCAGCAGTTACGGACAGGGAGGAAACACCATATATTTT. Amino acid sequence: CASSYGQGGNTIYF. Together with reference TRBV28 and TRBJ1-3, the CDR3 gives the full variable domain: DVKVTQSSRYLVKRTGEKVFLECVQDMDHENMFWYRQDPGLGLRLIYFSYDVKMKEKGDIPEGYSVSREKKERFSLILESASTNQTSMYLCASSYGQGGNTIYFGEGSWLTVV.

The chain is built from TRBV7-8 and TRBJ1-2; TRBD1 agrees at 12 bases. The CDR3 extends over 16 amino acids. V dropped 4 bases and J dropped 7; count of bases not matched to a gene: 10. The germline gives CDR1 SGHVS, CDR2 FQNEAQ. This CDR3 is CASSSYQGQGALGYTF. CDR3 sequence (DNA): TGTGCCAGCAGCTCCTACCAGGGACAGGGGGCCCTTGGCTACACCTTC.

V usage is TRBV7-9 and J usage is TRBJ1-5; D is uncertain. The germline V gene has CDR1 SEHNR and CDR2 FQNEAQ (reference sequence). Trimming took 2 bases from V and 4 from J, leaving 18 bases between them. The CDR3 has 17 residues. DNA of the CDR3: TGTGCCAGCAGCTTAAAGGGAGCGTCAGGAGTTAATCAGCCCCAGCATTTT. This encodes CASSLKGASGVNQPQHF.

This chain joins TRBV19 and TRBJ1-2; D gene uncertain. This CDR3 region has 13 residues. CDR1 is LNHDA and CDR2 is SQIVND in the germline V gene (reference sequence). CDR3 bases: TGTGCGGTACGGGAGACTGGTAACTATGGCTACACCTTC. Translating it yields CAVRETGNYGYTF.

This clone is a singleton in its sample. CDR3 residues: CASSIARGESQPQHF. The DNA of the CDR3 is TGTGCCAGTAGTATAGCCAGGGGGGAAAGTCAGCCCCAGCATTTT. The rearrangement joins TRBV19 to TRBJ1-5; 7 bases line up with TRBD1. V was clipped by 1 base and J by 6 bases; unmatched bases: 6. The germline V gene encodes CDR1 LNHDA and CDR2 SQIVND (reference sequence). The CDR3 has 15 residues.

The V and J genes are TRBV9 and TRBJ1-6, with TRBD1 as a possible D gene (5 bases). The germline CDR1 and CDR2 sequences are SGDLS and YYNGEE. The germline V and J ends were trimmed by 2 bases and 7 bases, with 7 bases remaining between them. This CDR3 has 13 residues. CDR3 sequence reads: CASSVGGNSPLHF. The CDR3 DNA reads TGTGCCAGCAGCGTGGGGGGGAATTCACCCCTCCACTTT.

J is TRBJ2-3 and V is TRBV9; D gene uncertain. Germline V gene lookup returns CDR1 SGDLS and CDR2 YYNGEE. The V gene lost 4 bases and the J gene lost 3 bases, with 12 bases spanning the gap. The CDR3 loop spans 14 amino acids. The CDR3 coding sequence is TGTGCCAGCAGCACCATCGGGTTTACAGATACGCAGTATTTT. It translates to CASSTIGFTDTQYF.

This clone appeared a few times. V gene TRBV7-9 combines with J gene TRBJ1-2; D unclear. The CDR3 consists of 13 residues. The germline V and J ends were trimmed by 6 bases and 9 bases, with 17 bases remaining between them. Germline lookup yields CDR1 SEHNR and CDR2 FQNEAQ (reference sequence). The CDR3 reads CASSEQRVRSYTF. Written as DNA, the CDR3 is TGTGCCAGCAGTGAACAGCGGGTGCGGAGCTACACCTTC.

This chain connects TRBV7-9 to TRBJ2-7; 11 positions match TRBD1. This CDR3 is 19 amino acids long. CDR1 and CDR2 from the germline V gene are SEHNR and FQNEAQ (reference sequence). V shed 1 base and J 6 bases; nucleotides not matched to a gene: 17. This CDR3 is CASSLVLSAGGTGGREQYF. CDR3 sequence (DNA): TGTGCCAGCAGCTTAGTTTTGTCGGCCGGCGGGACAGGGGGACGCGAGCAGTACTTC.

CDR3 sequence: CASSNRDRVYEQYF. The CDR3 nucleotides read TGTGCCAGTAGTAACCGGGACAGGGTATACGAGCAGTACTTC. The chain recombines TRBV19 with TRBJ2-7, with 9 bases lining up with TRBD1. The V segment lost 4 bases and the J segment 4 bases; nucleotides outside the gene matches: 5. CDR1 and CDR2 from the germline V gene are LNHDA and SQIVND (reference sequence). This CDR3 is 14 amino acids long.

The chain combines TRBV30 with TRBJ2-7; a possible D gene is TRBD2 (5 bases). V was pared by 8 bases and J by 3 bases, with 20 bases between. Germline V gene lookup returns CDR1 GTSNPN and CDR2 SVGIG (reference sequence). CDR3 length: 14 residues. This chain's CDR3 is CAAARLGVLYEQYF. The DNA for the CDR3 is TGTGCCGCAGCTCGGTTGGGAGTCCTCTACGAGCAGTACTTC.

The chain employs TRBV5-1 and TRBJ1-1; D may be TRBD1 (5 bases). V lost 6 bases, J lost 5 bases, and 17 bases lay in between. Germline V gene data show CDR1 as SGHRS and CDR2 as YFSETQ. The CDR3 extends over 14 amino acids. CDR3: CASINTPGDTEAFF. The DNA for the CDR3 is TGCGCCAGCATCAACACTCCGGGGGATACTGAAGCTTTCTTT.

The V call is TRBV20-1, the J call TRBJ2-1, with TRBD2 matching 8 bases. Trimming at V came to 3 bases and at J to 6 bases, leaving 10 bases not matched to a gene. The CDR3 covers 15 residues. Looked up from germline, CDR1 is DFQATT and CDR2 is SNEGSKA (reference sequence). As DNA, the CDR3 is TGCAGTGCTAGTTTGGCTAGCGGGTACGTCAATGAGCAGTTCTTC. This gives the protein CSASLASGYVNEQFF.

The rearrangement uses TRBV4-3 and TRBJ1-3, with a tentative D call TRBD1 (5 bases). V was clipped by 0 bases and J by 1 base, with 13 bases between them. The CDR3 is 17 residues long. In germline, CDR1 is LGHNA, CDR2 YSLEER. CDR3 DNA: TGCGCCAGCAGCCAAGATATTGCGGGGCGATCTGGAAACACCATATATTTT. Translating gives CASSQDIAGRSGNTIYF.

This clone was seen just once. V usage is TRBV7-2 and J usage is TRBJ1-1, with 11 bases identical to TRBD1. J lost 4 bases, V lost 8 bases, and 6 bases had no gene match. This CDR3 comprises 14 residues. CDR1 and CDR2 from the germline V gene are SGHTA and FQGNSA. Here the CDR3 reads CASGWGQGGTEAFF. The CDR3 coding sequence is TGTGCCAGCGGCTGGGGACAGGGGGGCACTGAAGCTTTCTTT.

The V gene is TRBV15, the J gene TRBJ1-5; possibly TRBD1 for D (6 bases). Trimming took off 3 bases at V and 0 bases at J, with 12 bases between the two ends. Germline CDR1 reads LNHNV; CDR2 reads YYDKDF (reference sequence). There are 16 residues in the CDR3. This CDR3 is CATSRGLDSSNQPQHF. The CDR3 DNA is TGTGCCACCAGCAGGGGGCTGGACAGTAGCAATCAGCCCCAGCATTTT.

The chain uses TRBV10-1 and TRBJ1-5; the match to TRBD1 covers 11 bases. This CDR3 is 22 amino acids long. CDR1 and CDR2 from the germline V gene are WNHNN and SYGVQD (reference sequence). The ends lost 2 bases at V and 0 bases at J; junction bases unmatched: 18. The CDR3 loop reads CASSEPRQGQGAPFYSNQPQHF. CDR3 coding DNA: TGCGCCAGCAGTGAGCCCAGACAAGGACAGGGGGCTCCATTCTATAGCAATCAGCCCCAGCATTTT.